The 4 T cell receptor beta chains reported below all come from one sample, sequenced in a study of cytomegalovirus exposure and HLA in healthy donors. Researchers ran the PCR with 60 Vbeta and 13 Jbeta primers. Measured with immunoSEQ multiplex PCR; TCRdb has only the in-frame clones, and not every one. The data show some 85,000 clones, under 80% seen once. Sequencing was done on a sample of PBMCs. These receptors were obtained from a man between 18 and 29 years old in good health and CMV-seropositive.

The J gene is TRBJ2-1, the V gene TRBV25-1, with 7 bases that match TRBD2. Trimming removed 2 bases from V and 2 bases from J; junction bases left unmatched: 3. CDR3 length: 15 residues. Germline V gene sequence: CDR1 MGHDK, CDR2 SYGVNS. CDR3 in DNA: TGTGCCAGCAGTGAACTTGCGGGAGCCTACAATGAGCAGTTCTTC. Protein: CASSELAGAYNEQFF.

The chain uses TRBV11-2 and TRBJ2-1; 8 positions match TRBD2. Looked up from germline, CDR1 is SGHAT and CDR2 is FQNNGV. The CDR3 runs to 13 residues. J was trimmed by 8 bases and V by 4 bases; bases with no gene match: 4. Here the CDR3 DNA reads TGTGCCAGCAGCTCACTAGCGGAGGATGAGCAGTTCTTC. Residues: CASSSLAEDEQFF.

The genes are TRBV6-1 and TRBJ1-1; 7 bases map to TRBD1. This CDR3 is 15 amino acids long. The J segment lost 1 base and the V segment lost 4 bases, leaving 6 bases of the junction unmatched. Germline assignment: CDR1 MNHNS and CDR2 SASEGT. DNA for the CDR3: TGTGCCAGCAGTGGGACGACAGGGCCGAACACTGAAGCTTTCTTT. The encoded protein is CASSGTTGPNTEAFF.

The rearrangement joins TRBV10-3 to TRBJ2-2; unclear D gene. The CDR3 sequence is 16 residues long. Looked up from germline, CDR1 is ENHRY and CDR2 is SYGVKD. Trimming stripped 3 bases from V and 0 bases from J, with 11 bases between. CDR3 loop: CAISDSPSANTGELFF. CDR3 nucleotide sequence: TGTGCCATCAGTGATTCCCCGTCCGCGAACACCGGGGAGCTGTTTTTT.